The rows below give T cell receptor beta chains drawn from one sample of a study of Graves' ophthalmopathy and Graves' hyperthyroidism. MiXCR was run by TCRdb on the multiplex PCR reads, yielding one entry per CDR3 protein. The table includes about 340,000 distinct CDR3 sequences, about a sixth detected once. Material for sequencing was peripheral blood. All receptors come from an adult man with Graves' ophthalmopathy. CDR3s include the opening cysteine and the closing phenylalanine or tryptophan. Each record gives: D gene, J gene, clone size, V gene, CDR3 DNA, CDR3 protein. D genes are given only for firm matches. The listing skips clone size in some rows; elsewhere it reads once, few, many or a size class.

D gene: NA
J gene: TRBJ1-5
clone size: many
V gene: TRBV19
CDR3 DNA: TGTGCCAGTACTAAGATCTGGTATCAGCCCCAGCATTTT
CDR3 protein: CASTKIWYQPQHF

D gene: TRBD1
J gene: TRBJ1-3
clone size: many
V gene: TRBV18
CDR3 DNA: TGTGCCAGCTCACACCGGGACAGAGGAAACACCATATATTTT
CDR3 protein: CASSHRDRGNTIYF

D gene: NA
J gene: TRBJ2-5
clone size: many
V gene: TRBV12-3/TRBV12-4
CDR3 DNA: TGTGCCAGCAGTTTATGGGGACGCTGGGGGCACCAAGAGACCCAGTACTTC
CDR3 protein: CASSLWGRWGHQETQYF

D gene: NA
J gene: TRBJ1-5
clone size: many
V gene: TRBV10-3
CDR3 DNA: TGTGCCATCAGTGAAGCAGGGAATCAGCCCCAGCATTTT
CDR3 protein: CAISEAGNQPQHF

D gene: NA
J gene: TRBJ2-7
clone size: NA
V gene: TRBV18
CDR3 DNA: TGTGCCAGCTCCCCCCCCTTGGGAGGCTACGAGCAGTACTTC
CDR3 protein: CASSPPLGGYEQYF

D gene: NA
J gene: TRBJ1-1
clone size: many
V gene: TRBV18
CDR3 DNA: TGTGCCAGCGCGACAGAGATTGGGACTGAAGCTTTCTTT
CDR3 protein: CASATEIGTEAFF

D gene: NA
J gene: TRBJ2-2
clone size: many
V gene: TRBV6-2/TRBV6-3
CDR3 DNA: TGTGCCAGCAGATCCCGGGCAGGGTCAAACACCGGGGAGCTGTTTTTT
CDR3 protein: CASRSRAGSNTGELFF

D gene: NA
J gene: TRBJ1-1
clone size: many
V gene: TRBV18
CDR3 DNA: TGTGCCAGCTCACCTAGGAGGGACACTGAAGCTTTCTTT
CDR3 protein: CASSPRRDTEAFF

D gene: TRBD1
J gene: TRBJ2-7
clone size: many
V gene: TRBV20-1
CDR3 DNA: TGCAGTGCGCACAGGGGGCGCGAGCAGTACTTC
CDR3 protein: CSAHRGREQYF

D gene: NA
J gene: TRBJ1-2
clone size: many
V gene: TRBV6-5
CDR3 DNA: TGTGCCAGCAGTTACTCCGGGGCCGGGGCGTTGGGTGGCTACACCTTC
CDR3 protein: CASSYSGAGALGGYTF

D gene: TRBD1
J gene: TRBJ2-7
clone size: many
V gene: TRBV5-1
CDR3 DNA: TGCGCCAGCGGTTTGGGACAGGGGGCCGGAGAGCAGTACTTC
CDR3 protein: CASGLGQGAGEQYF

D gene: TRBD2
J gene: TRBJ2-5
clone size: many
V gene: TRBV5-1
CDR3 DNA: TGCGCCAGCAGCTTGACTAGCGGGAACCAAGAGACCCAGTACTTC
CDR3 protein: CASSLTSGNQETQYF

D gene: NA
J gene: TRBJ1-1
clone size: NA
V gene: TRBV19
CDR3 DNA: TGTGCCAGGGGCGACACATCGAACACTGAAGCTTTCTTT
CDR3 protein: CARGDTSNTEAFF

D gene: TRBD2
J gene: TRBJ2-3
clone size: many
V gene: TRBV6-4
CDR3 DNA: TGTGCCAGCAGTCCAAGGGTAGCGGGAGTGGATAGCCCAGATACGCAGTATTTT
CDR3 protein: CASSPRVAGVDSPDTQYF

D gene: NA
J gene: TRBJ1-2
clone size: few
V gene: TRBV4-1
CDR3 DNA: TGCGCCAGCAGCCAAGACTACAATAACCGGGGGAACTATGGCTACACCTTC
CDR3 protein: CASSQDYNNRGNYGYTF

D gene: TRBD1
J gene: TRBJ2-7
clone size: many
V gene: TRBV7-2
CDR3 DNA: TGTGCCAGCAGCTGGGACAGGGATCTCGGGCAGTACTTC
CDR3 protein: CASSWDRDLGQYF

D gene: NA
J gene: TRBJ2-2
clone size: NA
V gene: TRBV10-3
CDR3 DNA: TGTGCCGGTTCCGGAGGCACCGGGGAGCTGTTTTTT
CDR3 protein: CAGSGGTGELFF

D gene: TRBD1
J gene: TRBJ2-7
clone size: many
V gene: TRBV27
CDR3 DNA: TGTGCCAGCAGTCGCTACCCGGGACAGGTATCCTACGAGCAGTACTTC
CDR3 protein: CASSRYPGQVSYEQYF

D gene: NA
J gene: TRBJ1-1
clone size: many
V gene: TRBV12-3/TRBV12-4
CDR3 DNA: TGTGCCAGCAGCCCGGGGGGGGGGCACACTGAAGCTTTCTTT
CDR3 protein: CASSPGGGHTEAFF

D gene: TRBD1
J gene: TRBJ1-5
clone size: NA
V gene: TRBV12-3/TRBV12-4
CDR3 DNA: TGTGCCAGCGGACGAGGGACAGGGGAAAACAATCAGCCCCAGCATTTT
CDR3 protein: CASGRGTGENNQPQHF

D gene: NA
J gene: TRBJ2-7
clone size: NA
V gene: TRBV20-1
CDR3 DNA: TGCAGTGCTAGGGTCCGGCAGGGGCCGGACGAGCAGTACTTC
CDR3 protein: CSARVRQGPDEQYF

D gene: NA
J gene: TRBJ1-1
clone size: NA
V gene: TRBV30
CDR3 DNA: TGTGCCTGGAAAGTCCAGGGGAACACTGAAGCTTTCTTT
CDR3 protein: CAWKVQGNTEAFF

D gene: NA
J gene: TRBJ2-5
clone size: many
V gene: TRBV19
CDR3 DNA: TGTGCCAGTAGGCTTAGCAACCAAGAGACCCAGTACTTC
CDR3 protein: CASRLSNQETQYF

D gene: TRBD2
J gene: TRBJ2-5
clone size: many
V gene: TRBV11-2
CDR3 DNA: TGTGCCAGCAGCTTAGACAGCTGGACTAGCGGGAGAGAGACCCAGTACTTC
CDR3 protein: CASSLDSWTSGRETQYF

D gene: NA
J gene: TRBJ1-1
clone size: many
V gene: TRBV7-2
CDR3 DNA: TGTGCCAGCAGCTCGTGGACAGCACGGGACACTGAAGCTTTCTTT
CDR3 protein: CASSSWTARDTEAFF

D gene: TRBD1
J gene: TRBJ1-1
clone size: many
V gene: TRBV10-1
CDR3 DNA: TGCGCCAGCAGTTTAGACAGGGGCGGCACTGAAGCTTTCTTT
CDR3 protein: CASSLDRGGTEAFF

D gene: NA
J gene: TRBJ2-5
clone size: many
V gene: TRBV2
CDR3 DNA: TGTGCCAGCAGGCAAGAGACCCAGTACTTC
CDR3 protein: CASRQETQYF

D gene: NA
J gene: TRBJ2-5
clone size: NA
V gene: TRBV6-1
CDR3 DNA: TGTGCCAGCAGAACCACAGGGTTGGAGACCCAGTACTTC
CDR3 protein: CASRTTGLETQYF

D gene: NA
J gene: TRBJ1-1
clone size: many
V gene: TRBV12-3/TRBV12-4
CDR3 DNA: TGTGCCAGCAGTTTTGGTAGGAGGAACACTGAAGCTTTCTTT
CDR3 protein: CASSFGRRNTEAFF

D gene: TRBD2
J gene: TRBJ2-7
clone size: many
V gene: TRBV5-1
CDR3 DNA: TGCGCCAGCAGCTCGACTAGCGGGACCTACGAGCAGTACTTC
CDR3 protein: CASSSTSGTYEQYF

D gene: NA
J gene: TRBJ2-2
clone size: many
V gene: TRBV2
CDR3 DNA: TGTGCCAGCAGTCGGACGGGACAAAACACCGGGGAGCTGTTTTTT
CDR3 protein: CASSRTGQNTGELFF

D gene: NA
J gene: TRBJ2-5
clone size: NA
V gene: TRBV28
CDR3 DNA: TGTGCCAGTAGGGGGGCGTCAGAGACCCGGTACTTC
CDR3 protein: CASRGASETRYF

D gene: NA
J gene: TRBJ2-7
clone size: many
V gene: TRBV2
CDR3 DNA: TGTGCCAGCAGTGAAAGCAGGGGATACTACGAGCAGTACTTC
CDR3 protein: CASSESRGYYEQYF

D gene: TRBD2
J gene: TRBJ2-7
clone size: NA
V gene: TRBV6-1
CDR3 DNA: TGTGCCAGCAGAAGGACTAGCGGGAGTGGCGAGCAGTACTTC
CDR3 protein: CASRRTSGSGEQYF

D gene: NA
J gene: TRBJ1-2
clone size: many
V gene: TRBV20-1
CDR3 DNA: TGCAGTGCTCCACACCCTAGGAACTATGGCTACACCTTC
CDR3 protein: CSAPHPRNYGYTF

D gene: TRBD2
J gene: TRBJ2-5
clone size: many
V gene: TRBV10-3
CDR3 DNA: TGTGCCATCAGTGAGCAATCGGGAGGGCTTAAGGAGACCCAGTACTTC
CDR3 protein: CAISEQSGGLKETQYF

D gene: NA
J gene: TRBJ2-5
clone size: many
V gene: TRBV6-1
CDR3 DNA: TGTGCCAGCAAGTGGGAGACCCAGTACTTC
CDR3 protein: CASKWETQYF

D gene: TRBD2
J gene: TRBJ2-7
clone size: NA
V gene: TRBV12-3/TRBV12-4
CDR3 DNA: TGTGCCAGCAGGCCGGGACTAGCGGGAGCCTACGAGCAGTACTTC
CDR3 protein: CASRPGLAGAYEQYF

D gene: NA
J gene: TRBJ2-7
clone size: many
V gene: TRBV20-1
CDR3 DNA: TGCAGTGCTAGCCCAAGGCAGGGGGGCGAGCAGTACTTC
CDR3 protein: CSASPRQGGEQYF

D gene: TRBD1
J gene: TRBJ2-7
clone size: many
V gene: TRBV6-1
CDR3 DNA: TGTGCCAGCACCTCATTCGGACAGGGTGCGTCCGAGCAGTACTTC
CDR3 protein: CASTSFGQGASEQYF

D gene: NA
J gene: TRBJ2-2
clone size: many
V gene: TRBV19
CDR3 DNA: TGTGCCAGTAGTATGGTACCCACCGGGGAGCTGTTTTTT
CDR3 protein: CASSMVPTGELFF

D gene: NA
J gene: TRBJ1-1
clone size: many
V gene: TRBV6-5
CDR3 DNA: TGTGCCAGCAGTTATGCCGGGGCGAACACTGAAGCTTTCTTT
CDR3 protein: CASSYAGANTEAFF

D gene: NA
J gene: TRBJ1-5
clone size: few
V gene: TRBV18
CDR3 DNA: TGTGCCAGCTCACCGGTTCGGGGATCGGGCAATCAGCCCCAGCATTTT
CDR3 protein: CASSPVRGSGNQPQHF

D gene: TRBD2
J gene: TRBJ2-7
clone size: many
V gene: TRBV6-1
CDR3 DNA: TGTGCCAGCAGAACCGGGACTAGCGGGGTCTACGAGCAGTACTTC
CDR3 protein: CASRTGTSGVYEQYF

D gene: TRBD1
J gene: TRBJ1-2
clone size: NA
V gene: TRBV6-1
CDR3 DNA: TGTGCCAGCACGGGGACAGTTTCGAACTATGGCTACACCTTC
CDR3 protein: CASTGTVSNYGYTF

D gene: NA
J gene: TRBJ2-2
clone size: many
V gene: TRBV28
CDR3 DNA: TGTGCCAGCAGTTTGGGTCAGAACACCGGGGAGCTGTTTTTT
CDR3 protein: CASSLGQNTGELFF

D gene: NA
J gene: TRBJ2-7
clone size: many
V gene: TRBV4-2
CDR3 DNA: TGTGCCAGCAGCCAAAAGACTAGTCTCTCCTACGAGCAGTACTTC
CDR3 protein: CASSQKTSLSYEQYF

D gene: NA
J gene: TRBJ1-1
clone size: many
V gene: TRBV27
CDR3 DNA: TGTGCCAGCAGCCTGGTGGGGGGGGGCACTGAAGCTTTCTTT
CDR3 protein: CASSLVGGGTEAFF

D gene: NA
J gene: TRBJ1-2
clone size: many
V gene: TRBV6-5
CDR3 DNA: TGTGCCAGCAGTTCACGGTTTCCTAACTATGGCTACACCTTC
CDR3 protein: CASSSRFPNYGYTF

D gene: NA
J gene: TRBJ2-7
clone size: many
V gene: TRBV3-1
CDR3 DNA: TGTGCCAGCAGCCAAGAAGGTCCGACCTACGAGCAGTACTTC
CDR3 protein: CASSQEGPTYEQYF

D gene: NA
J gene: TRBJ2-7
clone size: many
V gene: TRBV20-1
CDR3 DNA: TGCAGTGCTAGGAGGACTAATACTTACGAGCAGTACTTC
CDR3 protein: CSARRTNTYEQYF

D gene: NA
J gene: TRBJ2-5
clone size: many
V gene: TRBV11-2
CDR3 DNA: TGTGCCAGCAGGAATATAGGGCGGGAGACCCAGTACTTC
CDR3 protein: CASRNIGRETQYF

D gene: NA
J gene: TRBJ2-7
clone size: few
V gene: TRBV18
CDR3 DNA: TGTGCCAGCTCACCACCGGGTTACTCCTACGGGCAGTACTTC
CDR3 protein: CASSPPGYSYGQYF